This T cell receptor beta chain was identified during a study of T cells of healthy individuals. TCRdb re-called the 5' RACE reads through MiXCR, storing one row per CDR3 protein. The data show around 100,000 distinct CDR3 sequences, 15% to 20% seen once. This clonotype was seen repeatedly, ten times or more. J gave up 10 bases and V 6 bases, and 6 bases lay outside the gene matches. This CDR3 comprises 13 residues. The rearrangement uses TRBV12-3 or TRBV12-4 and TRBJ1-6, with 7 bases that match TRBD1. The source is a human donor in good health. CDR3 bases: TGTGCCAGCAGATCAGGGGGTGAGTCACCCCTCCACTTT. Protein product: CASRSGGESPLHF.